The 21 T cell receptor beta chains below come from one sample, sequenced in a study of identical twins. TCRdb processed the 5' RACE reads anew with MiXCR; each CDR3 protein has one entry. The sample gives under 900,000 distinct CDR3 sequences, approximately 18% of which show up once; around 13% is in the top ten. The same data also went into a second study, on T cells expressing NK-cell markers.

The sequenced material came from PBMCs. These receptors originate from a young woman in good health.

This clonotype has ten or more counts. This chain connects TRBV12-3 or TRBV12-4 to TRBJ1-1; D is unresolved. Trimming stripped 6 bases from V and 0 bases from J, with 8 bases between. The CDR3 sequence is 13 residues long. The CDR3 nucleotides read TGTGCCAGCAGCTTTGGAATGAACACTGAAGCTTTCTTT. It is translated as CASSFGMNTEAFF.

This clonotype has a handful of counts. This rearrangement joins TRBV5-6 to TRBJ1-1; 11 bases match TRBD1. This CDR3 region has 16 residues. Trimming removed 1 base from V and 0 bases from J; junction bases left unmatched: 2. The germline gives CDR1 SGHDT, CDR2 YYEEEE. The CDR3 DNA reads as TGTGCCAGCAGCTTGCCGGGACAGGGGGTGAACACTGAAGCTTTCTTT. As protein: CASSLPGQGVNTEAFF.

This clonotype showed up just a few times. The V call is TRBV5-1, the J call TRBJ2-3, with unresolved D. V lost 0 bases and J 3 bases, leaving 8 bases between the germline ends. In germline, CDR1 is SGHRS, CDR2 YFSETQ. This CDR3 is built from 14 residues. CDR3: CASSLVEVTDTQYF. CDR3 nucleotide sequence: TGCGCCAGCAGCTTGGTCGAGGTAACAGATACGCAGTATTTT.

This clonotype was observed a few times. The chain has TRBV20-1 and TRBJ1-5; D is perhaps TRBD1 (6 bases). V lost 5 bases, J lost 6 bases, and 14 bases lay in between. Germline loops: CDR1 DFQATT, CDR2 SNEGSKA (reference sequence). The CDR3 runs to 13 residues. The CDR3 DNA reads as TGCAGTGCTTCGATACAGGGATCTCAGCCCCAGCATTTT. Translation: CSASIQGSQPQHF.

This chain links TRBV30 with TRBJ2-2; 8 bases match TRBD2. Germline V CDR1 and CDR2: GTSNPN, SVGIG (reference sequence). V dropped 1 base and J dropped 6; count of bases not matched to a gene: 7. The CDR3 runs 15 residues. The CDR3 loop reads CAWSGPGGLAGELFF. Written as DNA, the CDR3 is TGTGCCTGGAGTGGGCCGGGAGGGCTCGCCGGGGAGCTGTTTTTT.

This clonotype was counted a few times. The chain employs TRBV7-2 and TRBJ2-5; weak D call: TRBD2 (5 bases). The CDR3 sequence is 16 residues long. Germline values: CDR1 SGHTA, CDR2 FQGNSA. Trimming took 3 bases from V and 2 from J, leaving 16 bases between them. DNA of the CDR3: TGTGCCAGCAGCTTTTTAGCGAGGGCGGCGCAAGAGACCCAGTACTTC. Protein sequence: CASSFLARAAQETQYF.

This clonotype has a handful of counts. Here the CDR3 DNA reads TGCAGTGCTCCGTTCAACAGGGGGGCGGACGAGCAGTACTTC. Its protein is CSAPFNRGADEQYF. This chain joins TRBV20-1 and TRBJ2-7, with 8 bases lining up with TRBD1. This CDR3 comprises 14 residues. Trimming at V came to 5 bases and at J to 5 bases, leaving 11 bases not matched to a gene. The V gene's germline CDR1 is DFQATT and CDR2 SNEGSKA (reference sequence).

The genes are TRBV3-1 and TRBJ2-2, with D unclear. Germline V gives CDR1 LGHDT, CDR2 YNNKEL (reference sequence). This CDR3 is 16 amino acids long. V was cut by 1 base and J by 1 base, with 10 bases left in between. The CDR3 loop reads CASSQVFTWNTGELFF. The CDR3 nucleotides are TGTGCCAGCAGCCAAGTTTTCACTTGGAACACCGGGGAGCTGTTTTTT. Full variable domain (rest looked up from reference TRBV3-1 and TRBJ2-2): DTAVSQTPKYLVTQMGNDKSIKCEQNLGHDTMYWYKQDSKKFLKIMFSYNNKELIINETVPNRFSPKSPDKAHLNLHINSLELGDSAVYFCASSQVFTWNTGELFFGEGSRLTVL.

The chain uses TRBV7-9 and TRBJ2-1; 10 bases are shared with TRBD1. Trimming took 7 bases from V and 9 from J; bases not matched to a gene: 12. CDR1 is SEHNR, CDR2 FQNEAQ, per germline (reference sequence). The CDR3 spans 15 residues. The CDR3 sequence: CASNEIGTGEGEQFF. DNA for the CDR3: TGTGCCAGCAACGAAATAGGGACAGGGGAGGGTGAGCAGTTCTTC.

This clonotype has more than one count but fewer than ten. The CDR3 nucleotides are TGCGCCAGCAGCTCACAGGGGTGGGAAGCTTTCTTT. It encodes CASSSQGWEAFF. This chain connects TRBV5-1 to TRBJ1-1; TRBD1 matches at 7 bases. With 3 bases clipped from V and 8 bases from J, the junction kept 4 bases outside the gene matches. There are 12 residues in the CDR3. Germline CDR1 and CDR2: SGHRS and YFSETQ.

This clonotype was detected only a few times. This rearrangement joins TRBV3-1 to TRBJ2-3; 9 nucleotides match TRBD2. The germline V gene has CDR1 LGHDT and CDR2 YNNKEL (reference sequence). V dropped 6 bases and J dropped 6; count of bases not matched to a gene: 7. This CDR3 is built from 14 residues. The CDR3 sequence is CASRLSSGADTQYF. For the CDR3, the DNA is TGTGCCAGCAGGCTCTCTAGCGGGGCCGATACGCAGTATTTT.

The J gene is TRBJ2-5, the V gene TRBV14; D perhaps matches TRBD2 (5 bases). The germline V gene has CDR1 SGHDN and CDR2 FVKESK. Trimming removed 0 bases at V and 5 bases at J, with 13 bases between. The CDR3 has 15 amino acids. The CDR3, as DNA: TGTGCCAGCAGCCAAGATAGCAGCGGATGGGAGACCCAGTACTTC. This gives the protein CASSQDSSGWETQYF.

This clonotype was counted between two and nine times. V is TRBV20-1 and J is TRBJ2-7; TRBD1 is a possible D gene (6 bases). The V end lost 4 bases, the J end lost 5 bases, and 18 bases lay between the germline ends. Germline CDR1 DFQATT, CDR2 SNEGSKA (reference sequence). CDR3 length equals 14 residues. The CDR3 is CSATNSQGSNEQYF. As DNA, the CDR3 is TGCAGTGCTACCAACAGCCAGGGGAGTAACGAGCAGTACTTC.

The sample holds a few counts of this clonotype. The chain is built from TRBV6-1 and TRBJ2-4, with D uncertain. The V end was cut by 6 bases, the J end by 0 bases, with 12 bases between. The CDR3 is 15 residues long. Germline assignment: CDR1 MNHNS and CDR2 SASEGT. The CDR3 reads CASSRLNSAKNIQYF. CDR3 coding DNA: TGTGCCAGCAGCCGCCTTAATTCAGCCAAAAACATTCAGTACTTC.

This clonotype was seen only a few times. The chain is built from TRBV11-1 and TRBJ2-1; 13 bases agree with TRBD2. CDR1 is SGHAT, CDR2 FQDESV, per germline (reference sequence). Germline trimming cut 0 bases from V and 4 bases from J; bases unmatched to any gene: 6. The CDR3 is 18 amino acids. CDR3 protein: CASSLAFLGLAGYNEQFF. The CDR3 DNA is TGTGCCAGCAGCTTAGCCTTTCTGGGACTAGCGGGGTACAATGAGCAGTTCTTC.

The table lists this clonotype with a few counts. The chain links TRBV7-3 to TRBJ2-7, with TRBD1 as a possible D gene (5 bases). This CDR3 has 17 residues. CDR1 is SGHTA, CDR2 FQGTGA, per germline. Between the trimmed V and J ends, which lost 1 base and 2 bases, there was a span of 18 bases. CDR3 residues: CASSLRGPAALPYEQYF. The DNA of the CDR3 is TGTGCCAGCAGCTTAAGGGGCCCGGCGGCACTCCCCTACGAGCAGTACTTC.

This clonotype was counted only a few times. This chain uses TRBV3-1 with TRBJ2-7, with 11 bases identical to TRBD2. The CDR3 is 14 residues long. V gave up 5 bases and J gave up 5 bases; unmatched junction bases: 5. From germline, CDR1 is LGHDT and CDR2 YNNKEL (reference sequence). The CDR3 DNA is TGTGCCAGCAGCTTGACTAGCGGGACCCACGAGCAGTACTTC. It yields the protein CASSLTSGTHEQYF.

The CDR3 region is CAIQRQDRSGEQYF. Here the CDR3 DNA reads TGTGCCATTCAGAGACAGGATCGGTCAGGGGAGCAGTACTTC. The chain combines TRBV10-3 with TRBJ2-7, with D possibly being TRBD1 (6 bases). Germline loops: CDR1 ENHRY, CDR2 SYGVKD. V lost 9 bases to trimming and J lost 7 bases, with 22 bases between them. The CDR3 contains 14 residues.

The chain couples TRBV5-1 to TRBJ2-7; TRBD1 aligns across 10 bases. The V gene end was trimmed by 5 bases and the J gene end by 5 bases; junction bases not matched to a gene: 4. This CDR3 has 13 amino acids. CDR1 and CDR2 (germline): SGHRS, YFSETQ. The CDR3 here is CASRGQGMNEQYF. The DNA for the CDR3 is TGCGCCAGCAGGGGACAGGGGATGAACGAGCAGTACTTC.

The chain has TRBV20-1 and TRBJ1-5; D not certain. CDR1 is DFQATT, CDR2 SNEGSKA, per germline (reference sequence). Trimming pared 0 bases from V and 8 bases from J, leaving 14 bases between. This CDR3 has 14 amino acids. CDR3 residues: CSAREHGVWEPQHF. CDR3 bases: TGCAGTGCTAGAGAGCATGGTGTCTGGGAGCCCCAGCATTTT.

This rearrangement joins TRBV5-1 to TRBJ1-4; D gene unclear. CDR3 length: 13 residues. V was shortened by 1 base and J by 8 bases, with 9 bases between the two germline ends. CDR1 SGHRS and CDR2 YFSETQ come from the germline V gene. The CDR3 DNA is TGCGCCAGCAGCTTGCCGGGAGGCGAAAAACTGTTTTTT. Translating gives CASSLPGGEKLFF.